Below, 26 T cell receptor beta chains from the same sample are listed, as sequenced in a study of T-cell memory formation after mild COVID-19. TCRdb passed the 5' RACE reads through MiXCR, listing each CDR3 protein once. The sample lists roughly 280,000 distinct CDR3 sequences, 15% to 20% occurring once. Sequencing was carried out using PBMCs or a T cell subset sorted from them (not recorded which). The receptors originated from a man aged 18 to 35 who had mild COVID-19 (a few samples of this study predate the infection). Cell type and time point are not known.

The gene calls are TRBV15 and TRBJ1-2; TRBD1 might be the D (6 bases). From germline, CDR1 is LNHNV and CDR2 YYDKDF (reference sequence). The CDR3 runs to 16 residues. V shed 6 bases and J shed 1 base, with 18 bases lying between them. CDR3 sequence: CATRGGQGLLNYGYTF. The DNA of the CDR3 is TGTGCCACCAGGGGGGGGCAGGGGCTCCTTAACTATGGCTACACCTTC.

V gene TRBV7-2 combines with J gene TRBJ1-1; 7 positions match TRBD1. This CDR3 spans 14 amino acids. CDR1 and CDR2 from the germline V gene are SGHTA and FQGNSA. The V segment lost 5 bases and the J segment 5 bases; nucleotides outside the gene matches: 8. DNA of the CDR3: TGTGCCAGCAGCCCAGCTACAGGGGTGACTGAAGCTTTCTTT. Its translation: CASSPATGVTEAFF.

V usage is TRBV7-9 and J usage is TRBJ2-5; D is perhaps TRBD1 (6 bases). The CDR3 runs 15 residues. The V and J ends lost 0 bases and 1 base respectively, with 9 bases between them. The germline CDR1 and CDR2 sequences are SEHNR and FQNEAQ (reference sequence). DNA for the CDR3: TGTGCCAGCAGCTTAGCGCAGGGGCTCCAAGAGACCCAGTACTTC. It is translated as CASSLAQGLQETQYF.

The rearrangement links TRBV6-5 to TRBJ1-1; a weak D match, TRBD1 (5 bases). The CDR3 is 13 amino acids. Germline CDR1 reads MNHEY; CDR2 reads SVGAGI. Trimming stripped 6 bases from V and 4 bases from J, with 12 bases between. CDR3 sequence reads: CASRWGLGTEAFF. As DNA, the CDR3 is TGTGCCAGCAGGTGGGGGTTGGGCACTGAAGCTTTCTTT.

The chain joins TRBV12-3 or TRBV12-4 to TRBJ2-2; D gene ambiguous. The V and J ends lost 6 bases and 6 bases respectively, with 8 bases between them. The CDR3 totals 12 residues. The CDR3 here is CASREWAGELFF. CDR3 sequence (DNA): TGTGCCAGCAGAGAATGGGCCGGGGAGCTGTTTTTT.

This clonotype appeared a few times. This chain links TRBV7-2 with TRBJ2-5, with TRBD1 identical over 8 bases. V was pared by 7 bases and J by 1 base, with 5 bases of the junction left unmatched. The germline CDR1 and CDR2 sequences are SGHTA and FQGNSA. The CDR3 totals 14 residues. This CDR3 reads CASTRTGPQETQYF. The CDR3 DNA reads as TGTGCCAGCACCCGGACAGGGCCCCAAGAGACCCAGTACTTC.

The chain links TRBV4-1 to TRBJ2-1; TRBD2 is a possible D gene (5 bases). The CDR3 is made up of 17 amino acids. V was pared by 0 bases and J by 6 bases, with 18 bases between. The germline CDR1 and CDR2 sequences are MGHRA and YSYEKL. For the CDR3, the DNA is TGCGCCAGCAGCCAAGATCTCAGGAGCGGAAAATTCAATGAGCAGTTCTTC. The encoded protein is CASSQDLRSGKFNEQFF.

The J gene is TRBJ1-5, the V gene TRBV19; 7 bases map to TRBD1. The J segment lost 6 bases and the V segment lost 4 bases, leaving 15 bases of the junction unmatched. Germline V CDR1 and CDR2: LNHDA, SQIVND (reference sequence). This CDR3 has 17 amino acids. The CDR3 protein is CASSTSTGTPLRQPQHF. In DNA form, the CDR3 reads TGTGCCAGTAGTACCTCGACAGGGACTCCCCTCCGTCAGCCCCAGCATTTT.

The J gene is TRBJ2-7, the V gene TRBV5-6, with a weak D call TRBD1 (6 bases). CDR3 length equals 13 residues. Germline lookup yields CDR1 SGHDT and CDR2 YYEEEE. Trimming left V 2 bases short and J 3 bases short, with 9 bases between. The CDR3 nucleotides read TGTGCCAGCAGCTTCGGGACAAACTACGAGCAGTACGTC. This gives the protein CASSFGTNYEQYV.

V usage is TRBV6-5 and J usage is TRBJ2-7; 12 nucleotides match TRBD2. CDR1 is MNHEY and CDR2 is SVGAGI in the germline V gene. This CDR3 contains 18 residues. V lost 5 bases to trimming and J lost 3 bases; unmatched junction nucleotides: 14. CDR3 nucleotides: TGTGCCAGCAGTAAAAGACTAGCGGGGGAGATCCCGAACTACGAGCAGTACTTC. Protein product: CASSKRLAGEIPNYEQYF.

Written as DNA, the CDR3 is TGTGCCAGCAGGGGGGACAGGGTGAGTCAGCCCCAGCATTTT. Translating gives CASRGDRVSQPQHF. The chain uses TRBV27 and TRBJ1-5, with TRBD1 matching 9 bases. The germline CDR1 and CDR2 sequences are MNHEY and SMNVEV (reference sequence). The J segment lost 6 bases and the V segment lost 6 bases, leaving 6 bases of the junction unmatched. This CDR3 contains 14 residues.

V and J are TRBV6-2 or TRBV6-3 and TRBJ2-4; D is undetermined. The CDR3 length is 10 residues. The germline V gene has CDR1 MNHEY and CDR2 SVGEGT. V was shortened by 6 bases and J by 7 bases, with 4 bases between the two germline ends. CDR3 DNA sequence: TGTGCCAGCAGGGGGAACATTCAGTACTTC. Protein sequence: CASRGNIQYF.

The CDR3, as DNA: TGCGCCAGCAGCTCAGACCTACCGAGCTCCTACAATGAGCAGTTCTTC. Its protein product is CASSSDLPSSYNEQFF. The V call is TRBV4-1, the J call TRBJ2-1; D gene ambiguous. Trimming removed 5 bases at V and 0 bases at J, with 14 bases between. The germline gives CDR1 MGHRA, CDR2 YSYEKL. The CDR3 is 16 residues long.

This clonotype was observed many times. This chain uses TRBV12-3 or TRBV12-4 with TRBJ1-1; 12 bases are a match to TRBD1. The CDR3 runs 18 residues. The junction had 9 bases not matched to a gene; V was cut back by 0 bases and J by 4 bases. The CDR3 region has the DNA TGTGCCAGCAGTTTAGCAGGGGACAGGGGGCCATTGGGCACTGAAGCTTTCTTT. Its translation is CASSLAGDRGPLGTEAFF.

The chain is built from TRBV7-6 and TRBJ2-3; possibly TRBD2 for D (5 bases). Germline-derived CDR1 and CDR2 are SGHVS and FNYEAQ. This CDR3 is 15 amino acids long. V was trimmed by 5 bases and J by 1 base, leaving 13 bases between them. CDR3 sequence reads: CASSLRGSRTDTQYF. CDR3 DNA: TGTGCCAGCAGCCTCCGAGGGTCGCGCACAGATACGCAGTATTTT.

The chain joins TRBV6-6 to TRBJ2-4, with 7 nucleotides matching TRBD2. The CDR3 has 12 amino acids. Looked up from germline, CDR1 is MNHNY and CDR2 is SVGAGI (reference sequence). Trimming at V came to 5 bases and at J to 9 bases, leaving 4 bases not matched to a gene. CDR3 coding DNA: TGTGCCAGCAGTCGGGGGGTAGGCATTCAGTACTTC. The encoded protein is CASSRGVGIQYF.

Concerning this clonotype: This may arise from a read error, as a much more abundant clone is one base away. J is TRBJ2-5 and V is TRBV5-1; a possible D gene is TRBD1 (5 bases). The CDR3 runs 14 residues. CDR1 is SGHRS and CDR2 is YFSETQ in the germline V gene. Trimming cost V 4 bases and J 4 bases, with 14 bases left between them. The CDR3 here is CASSRRTCPETQYF. The CDR3 nucleotides are TGCGCCAGCAGCAGAAGGACATGTCCAGAGACCCAGTACTTC.

This clonotype appeared a few times. The V and J genes are TRBV30 and TRBJ2-6; D unresolved. The V end lost 4 bases, the J end lost 0 bases, and 7 bases lay between the germline ends. The germline V gene encodes CDR1 GTSNPN and CDR2 SVGIG (reference sequence). The length of the CDR3 is 14 residues. The CDR3 DNA is TGTGCCTGGAATCTGGACTCTGGGGCCAACGTCCTGACTTTC. This codes for CAWNLDSGANVLTF.

This clonotype appeared a few times. The CDR3 nucleotides are TGTGCCAGCAGCCACGCGGCCACCGGGGAGCTGTTTTTT. This codes for CASSHAATGELFF. The rearrangement uses TRBV4-2 and TRBJ2-2; D is unclear. Germline-derived CDR1 and CDR2 are LGHNA and YNFKEQ. Trimming removed 3 bases at V and 4 bases at J, with 6 bases between. This CDR3 comprises 13 residues.

This clonotype was detected a few times. As DNA, the CDR3 is TGTGCCTGGAGTGCAGGGGGCGCGGCCCAAGAGACCCAGTACTTC. It specifies CAWSAGGAAQETQYF. The chain combines TRBV30 with TRBJ2-5, with 8 nucleotides matching TRBD1. The CDR3 is 15 amino acids. Unmatched junction bases numbered 5, after V lost 1 base and J lost 1 base. Germline CDR1 is GTSNPN and CDR2 is SVGIG (reference sequence).

This clonotype was picked up a small number of times. The chain carries TRBV3-1 and TRBJ2-7, with 7 bases identical to TRBD2. J gave up 6 bases and V 2 bases, and 4 bases lay outside the gene matches. This CDR3 is built from 13 residues. Germline assignment: CDR1 LGHDT and CDR2 YNNKEL (reference sequence). The CDR3 DNA reads TGTGCCAGCAGCCAAAACTTAGCGGGCGAGCAGTACGTC. It is translated as CASSQNLAGEQYV.

In its sample, this clonotype was seen a few times. This sequence joins TRBV12-3 or TRBV12-4 and TRBJ2-5, with 9 bases that match TRBD1. The CDR3 totals 14 residues. Germline trimming cut 3 bases from V and 5 bases from J; bases unmatched to any gene: 4. DNA for the CDR3: TGTGCCAGCAGTTTTACAGGGGGCATGGAGACCCAGTACTTC. Amino acid sequence: CASSFTGGMETQYF.

J is TRBJ2-5 and V is TRBV7-9, with 8 bases that match TRBD1. The junction had 9 bases not matched to a gene; V was cut back by 5 bases and J by 4 bases. This CDR3 has 15 residues. CDR1 and CDR2 (germline): SEHNR, FQNEAQ (reference sequence). CDR3 sequence reads: CASSPRGQAGETQYF. DNA of the CDR3: TGTGCCAGCAGCCCCCGGGGACAGGCAGGAGAGACCCAGTACTTC.

This clonotype was recorded a few times. The gene calls are TRBV7-8 and TRBJ2-7; TRBD1 is a possible D gene (6 bases). Trimming removed 7 bases at V and 5 bases at J, with 21 bases between. The CDR3 runs to 15 residues. CDR1 is SGHVS and CDR2 is FQNEAQ in the germline V gene. The CDR3 is CASTSHGQITDEQYF. The DNA of the CDR3 is TGTGCCAGCACCAGTCATGGACAGATTACCGACGAGCAGTACTTC.

The chain has TRBV25-1 and TRBJ1-4; the match to TRBD1 covers 8 bases. Unmatched junction bases numbered 6, after V lost 4 bases and J lost 8 bases. The CDR3 sequence is 14 residues long. Germline V lookup: CDR1 MGHDK, CDR2 SYGVNS. The CDR3 reads CASSGDRGDEKLFF. The CDR3, as DNA: TGTGCCAGCAGTGGTGACAGGGGTGACGAAAAACTGTTTTTT.

The chain joins TRBV6-6 to TRBJ1-6; D uncertain. Germline CDR1 reads MNHNY; CDR2 reads SVGAGI (reference sequence). The CDR3 spans 15 residues. V lost 4 bases and J 4 bases, leaving 11 bases between the germline ends. The CDR3 DNA is TGTGCCAGCAGTTCCTGGGCAGCTTATAATTCACCCCTCCACTTT. Its translation: CASSSWAAYNSPLHF.